This T cell receptor beta chain is from a study of identical twins. Overall study results and limits: Within cord blood, abundant beta clonotypes carried fewer insertions, but memory repertoires showed no such trend. Beta out-of-frame sequences showed weaker excess twin sharing. Researchers caution that invariant MAIT and iNKT cells could partly confound zero-insertion analyses.

Note on this clonotype: The antigen remains unidentified.

The length of the CDR3 is 14 residues. The V end lost 5 bases, the J end lost 1 base, and 12 bases lay between the germline ends. Germline V gene sequence: CDR1 SGHRS, CDR2 YFSETQ. Template switching created a universal primer site, and the cDNA included unique molecular identifiers. TCRdb recomputed calls from the 5' RACE reads with MiXCR, one row per CDR3 protein. The repertoire holds some 560,000 distinct CDR3 sequences, 7.5% to 10% seen once, with under 3% in the top ten. The data also belong to a second study, concerning yellow fever vaccine responses in identical twins.

This TCR was sampled from a woman between 18 and 29 years old in good health. The V gene is TRBV5-1, the J gene TRBJ2-5; D possibly corresponds to TRBD2 (5 bases). Sequences were obtained from PBMCs. The CDR3 nucleotides read TGCGCCAGCAGGAGTGCGGACTCCCAAGAGACCCAGTACTTC. As protein: CASRSADSQETQYF.